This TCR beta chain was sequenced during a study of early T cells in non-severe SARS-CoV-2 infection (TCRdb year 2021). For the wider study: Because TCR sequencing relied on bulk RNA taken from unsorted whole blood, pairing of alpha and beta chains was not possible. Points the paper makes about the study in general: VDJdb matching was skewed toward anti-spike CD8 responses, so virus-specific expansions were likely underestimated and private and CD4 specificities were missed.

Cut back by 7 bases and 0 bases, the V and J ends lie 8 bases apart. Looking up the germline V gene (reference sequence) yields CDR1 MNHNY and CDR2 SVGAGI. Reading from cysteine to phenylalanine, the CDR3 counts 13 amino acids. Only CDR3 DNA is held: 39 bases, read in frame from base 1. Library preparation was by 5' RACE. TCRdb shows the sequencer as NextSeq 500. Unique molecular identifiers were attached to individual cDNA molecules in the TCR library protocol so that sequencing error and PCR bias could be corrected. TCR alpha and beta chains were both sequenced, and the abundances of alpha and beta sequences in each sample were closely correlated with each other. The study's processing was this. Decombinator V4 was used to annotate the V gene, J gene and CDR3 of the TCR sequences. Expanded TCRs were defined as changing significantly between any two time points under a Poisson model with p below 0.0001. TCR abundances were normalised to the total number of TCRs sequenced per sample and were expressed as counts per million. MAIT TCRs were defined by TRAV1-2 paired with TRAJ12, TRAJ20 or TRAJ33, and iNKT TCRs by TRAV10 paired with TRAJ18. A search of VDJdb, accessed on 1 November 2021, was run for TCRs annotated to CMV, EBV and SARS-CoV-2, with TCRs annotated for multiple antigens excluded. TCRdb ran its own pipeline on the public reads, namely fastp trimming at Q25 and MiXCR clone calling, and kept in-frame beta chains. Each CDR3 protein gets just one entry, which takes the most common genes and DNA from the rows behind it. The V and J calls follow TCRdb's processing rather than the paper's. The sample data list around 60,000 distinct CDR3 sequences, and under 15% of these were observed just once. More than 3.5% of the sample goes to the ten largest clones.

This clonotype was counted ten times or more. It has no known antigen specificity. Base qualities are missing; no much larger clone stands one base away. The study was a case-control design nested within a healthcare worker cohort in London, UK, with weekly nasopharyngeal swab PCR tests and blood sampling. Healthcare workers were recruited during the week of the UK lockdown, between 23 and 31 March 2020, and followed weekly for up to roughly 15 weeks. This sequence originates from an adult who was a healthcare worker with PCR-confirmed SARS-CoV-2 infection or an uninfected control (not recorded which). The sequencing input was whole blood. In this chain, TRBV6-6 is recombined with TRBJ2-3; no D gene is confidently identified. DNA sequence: TGTGCCAGCATCCCAGGCAGCACAGATACGCAGTATTTT. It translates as CASIPGSTDTQYF.